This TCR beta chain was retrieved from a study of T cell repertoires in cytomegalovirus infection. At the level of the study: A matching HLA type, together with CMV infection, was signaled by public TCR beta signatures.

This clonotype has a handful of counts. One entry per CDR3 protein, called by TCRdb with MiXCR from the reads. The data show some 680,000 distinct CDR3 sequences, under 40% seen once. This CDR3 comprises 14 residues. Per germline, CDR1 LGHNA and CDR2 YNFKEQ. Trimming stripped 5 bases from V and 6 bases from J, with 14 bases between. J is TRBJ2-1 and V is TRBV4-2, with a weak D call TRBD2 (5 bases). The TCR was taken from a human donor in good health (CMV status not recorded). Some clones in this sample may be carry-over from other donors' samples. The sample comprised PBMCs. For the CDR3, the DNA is TGTGCCAGCAGCGCGGGTCCTGCTTCCAATGAGCAGTTCTTC. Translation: CASSAGPASNEQFF.